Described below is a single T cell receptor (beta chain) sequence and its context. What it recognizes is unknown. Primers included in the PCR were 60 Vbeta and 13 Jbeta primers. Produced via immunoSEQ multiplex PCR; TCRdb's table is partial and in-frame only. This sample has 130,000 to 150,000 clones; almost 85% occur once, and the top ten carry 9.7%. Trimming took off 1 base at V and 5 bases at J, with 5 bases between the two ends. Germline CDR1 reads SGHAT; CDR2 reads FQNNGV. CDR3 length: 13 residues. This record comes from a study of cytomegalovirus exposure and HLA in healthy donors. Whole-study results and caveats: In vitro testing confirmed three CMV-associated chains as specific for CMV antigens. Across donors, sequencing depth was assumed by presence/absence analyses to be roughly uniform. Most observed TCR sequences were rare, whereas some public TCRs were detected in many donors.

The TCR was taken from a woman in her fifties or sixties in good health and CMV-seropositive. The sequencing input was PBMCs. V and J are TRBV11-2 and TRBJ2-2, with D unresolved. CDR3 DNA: TGTGCCAGCAGCTTAGTGGAGACCGGGGAGCTGTTTTTT. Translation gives CASSLVETGELFF.